The 31 T cell receptor beta chains in this list originate from one sample, sequenced in a study of memory CD4+ T cells and cytomegalovirus serostatus. Measured with immunoSEQ multiplex PCR; TCRdb has only the in-frame clones, and not every one. Among tens of thousands of clones listed, around 76% were seen once. The sort gate was single viable CD3+CD4+CD8-CD45RO+ cells for memory CD4+ T cells. Sequencing was carried out using memory CD4+ T cells from blood. These receptors all come from an adult in good health and CMV-seropositive.

There are a few counts of this clone. The chain links TRBV10-3 to TRBJ1-2; D not certain. CDR1 and CDR2 (germline): ENHRY, SYGVKD. The CDR3 runs 13 residues. V was clipped by 5 bases and J by 2 bases, with 9 bases between them. The CDR3 DNA reads TGTGCCATCAGTCCCGACCCCAACTATGGCTACACCTTC. Amino acids: CAISPDPNYGYTF.

V usage is TRBV2 and J usage is TRBJ1-2; 7 bases match TRBD1. The germline CDR1 and CDR2 sequences are SNHLY and FYNNEI. The CDR3 extends over 13 amino acids. The junction had 5 bases not matched to a gene; V was cut back by 4 bases and J by 6 bases. CDR3 sequence (DNA): TGTGCCAGCAGTGTAGGCAGGGGGGATGGCTACACCTTC. It translates to CASSVGRGDGYTF.

The chain links TRBV5-4 to TRBJ2-7; 11 bases align to TRBD2. CDR3 length: 15 amino acids. Germline CDR1 reads SGHNT; CDR2 reads YYREEE (reference sequence). V gave up 4 bases and J gave up 6 bases; unmatched junction bases: 9. The CDR3 coding sequence is TGTGCCAGCAGCGCTAAACTAGCGGGGGTGGGCGAGCAGTACTTC. Translated: CASSAKLAGVGEQYF.

This clone occurred many times. This chain connects TRBV5-4 to TRBJ1-2; D is unclear. CDR3 length: 14 residues. CDR1 and CDR2 from the germline V gene are SGHNT and YYREEE (reference sequence). Trimming took 4 bases from V and 0 from J, leaving 10 bases between them. CDR3 in DNA: TGTGCCAGCAGCAGGCCCCAAACTAACTATGGCTACACCTTC. It is translated as CASSRPQTNYGYTF.

The V call is TRBV9, the J call TRBJ2-4, with D possibly being TRBD1 (6 bases). CDR3 length: 16 residues. Trimming shortened V by 7 bases and J by 9 bases, and 26 bases separated the two germline ends. CDR1 SGDLS and CDR2 YYNGEE come from the germline V gene. In DNA, the CDR3 is TGTGCCAGCTCCCAAGGACCGGACGGGTCAGGGGTCATTCAGTACTTC. Translation gives CASSQGPDGSGVIQYF. Full variable domain (remainder filled in from reference TRBV9 and TRBJ2-4): DSGVTQTPKHLITATGQRVTLRCSPRSGDLSVYWYQQSLDQGLQFLIQYYNGEERAKGNILERFSAQQFPDLHSELNLSSLELGDSALYFCASSQGPDGSGVIQYFGAGTRLSVL.

The rearrangement uses TRBV27 and TRBJ1-2; no clear D gene. The CDR3 contains 15 residues. CDR1 and CDR2 from the germline V gene are MNHEY and SMNVEV (reference sequence). V was cut by 6 bases and J by 4 bases, with 18 bases left in between. The CDR3 here is CASRTEGRGGYGYTF. The CDR3 DNA reads as TGTGCCAGCAGGACCGAAGGGCGCGGAGGCTATGGCTACACCTTC.

This clone was found a few times. The chain uses TRBV27 and TRBJ1-6; D is uncertain. The CDR3 has 13 amino acids. Deletions cut 2 bases from V and 16 bases from J, with 15 bases between. The germline V gene has CDR1 MNHEY and CDR2 SMNVEV (reference sequence). CDR3 loop: CASSLQFMRELHF. The CDR3 DNA follows: TGTGCCAGCAGTTTACAATTCATGCGGGAGCTCCACTTT.

The chain combines TRBV6-6 with TRBJ2-7, with D perhaps matching TRBD1 (6 bases). The CDR3 is made up of 14 amino acids. V was pared by 2 bases and J by 0 bases, with 8 bases between. The germline CDR1 and CDR2 sequences are MNHNY and SVGAGI (reference sequence). DNA of the CDR3: TGTGCCAGCAGTTACGGGGACACCTCCTACGAGCAGTACTTC. It specifies CASSYGDTSYEQYF.

The rearrangement uses TRBV5-6 and TRBJ1-1, with D tentatively TRBD1 (6 bases). The germline gives CDR1 SGHDT, CDR2 YYEEEE. This CDR3 contains 16 residues. V gave up 4 bases and J gave up 6 bases, with 22 bases separating them. The CDR3, as DNA: TGTGCCAGCAGCCCCTCCCGGGGGCGCGGGTCGGCTGAAGCTTTCTTT. Its translation is CASSPSRGRGSAEAFF.

There are a few counts of this clone. The chain has TRBV2 and TRBJ2-3; D remains unclear. The V and J ends lost 4 bases and 1 base respectively, with 9 bases between them. This CDR3 has 14 amino acids. Per the germline V gene, CDR1 is SNHLY and CDR2 is FYNNEI. CDR3 sequence reads: CASSGRSGTDTQYF. The CDR3 DNA follows: TGTGCCAGCAGTGGTCGAAGTGGCACAGATACGCAGTATTTT.

V and J are TRBV28 and TRBJ1-5, with D tentatively TRBD1 (5 bases). The germline V gene encodes CDR1 MDHEN and CDR2 SYDVKM. V was shortened by 10 bases and J by 5 bases, with 21 bases between the two germline ends. The CDR3 runs 15 residues. CDR3 DNA sequence: TGTGCCACCGAACTGGCCCAGGGCCTCTATCAGCCCCAGCATTTT. It translates to CATELAQGLYQPQHF.

The chain joins TRBV5-6 to TRBJ2-3; the match to TRBD1 covers 10 bases. CDR3 size: 15 residues. J gave up 3 bases and V 3 bases, and 4 bases lay outside the gene matches. Germline V gene lookup returns CDR1 SGHDT and CDR2 YYEEEE. The CDR3 loop is CASSWPGQGTDTQYF. Written as DNA, the CDR3 is TGTGCCAGCAGCTGGCCGGGACAGGGGACAGATACGCAGTATTTT.

The chain has TRBV25-1 and TRBJ2-7; 8 nucleotides line up with TRBD1. The V gene end was trimmed by 6 bases and the J gene end by 4 bases; junction bases not matched to a gene: 11. In germline, CDR1 is MGHDK, CDR2 SYGVNS. The CDR3 totals 15 residues. The CDR3 spells CASSPSTGGRYEQYF. CDR3 DNA sequence: TGTGCCAGCAGCCCGTCTACAGGGGGGAGGTACGAGCAGTACTTC.

This clone was counted between two and nine times. The rearrangement uses TRBV5-4 and TRBJ1-1; TRBD1 agrees at 7 bases. CDR1 is SGHNT, CDR2 YYREEE, per germline (reference sequence). The ends lost 7 bases at V and 0 bases at J; junction bases unmatched: 12. The CDR3 covers 16 residues. The DNA of the CDR3 is TGTGCCAGCGACCCCGGGCCAGGGGGGATGAACACTGAAGCTTTCTTT. This sequence encodes CASDPGPGGMNTEAFF.

This chain uses TRBV7-3 with TRBJ2-6; D might be TRBD2 (6 bases). Germline CDR1 SGHTA, CDR2 FQGTGA. This CDR3 spans 15 amino acids. V lost 4 bases to trimming and J lost 4 bases, with 11 bases between them. For the CDR3, the DNA is TGTGCCAGCAGCTCCACGGGGAGGGGGGCCAACGTCCTGACTTTC. Translating it yields CASSSTGRGANVLTF.

This clone appeared once. This chain uses TRBV10-2 with TRBJ1-5, with TRBD1 as a possible D gene (5 bases). Per germline, CDR1 WSHSY and CDR2 SAAADI. V lost 6 bases and J 5 bases, leaving 14 bases between the germline ends. This CDR3 is built from 14 residues. CDR3 bases: TGCGCCAGCAGAGGTGAGGGGCTCTATCAGCCCCAGCATTTT. It codes for CASRGEGLYQPQHF.

The chain employs TRBV10-3 and TRBJ2-6; no firm D call. CDR3 length: 18 residues. Germline V lookup: CDR1 ENHRY, CDR2 SYGVKD. With 3 bases removed from V and 0 bases from J, the gap between germline ends came to 15 bases. CDR3 region: CAISDAVVGASGANVLTF. CDR3 sequence (DNA): TGTGCCATCAGTGATGCCGTGGTCGGAGCCTCTGGGGCCAACGTCCTGACTTTC.

CDR3 amino acids: CASSQDFRGYQETQYF. CDR3 DNA: TGTGCCAGCAGCCAAGATTTCCGGGGATACCAAGAGACCCAGTACTTC. This chain links TRBV4-2 with TRBJ2-5; TRBD2 is a possible D gene (5 bases). V was trimmed by 0 bases and J by 0 bases, leaving 11 bases between them. The length of the CDR3 is 16 residues. Germline loops: CDR1 LGHNA, CDR2 YNFKEQ.

This sequence joins TRBV7-2 and TRBJ1-1, with 9 bases fitting TRBD1. Germline V gene sequence: CDR1 SGHTA, CDR2 FQGNSA. CDR3 length: 13 residues. V was clipped by 5 bases and J by 6 bases; unmatched bases: 4. CDR3 sequence: CASSPGQGSEAFF. CDR3 nucleotides: TGTGCCAGCAGCCCGGGACAGGGTTCTGAAGCTTTCTTT. Drawing the rest from reference TRBV7-2 and TRBJ1-1, the complete variable domain is GAGVSQSPSNKVTEKGKDVELRCDPISGHTALYWYRQSLGQGLEFLIYFQGNSAPDKSGLPSDRFSAERTGGSVSTLTIQRTQQEDSAVYLCASSPGQGSEAFFGQGTRLTVV.

J is TRBJ1-1 and V is TRBV19; D is possibly TRBD1 (5 bases). CDR3 length: 16 residues. CDR1 and CDR2 (germline): LNHDA, SQIVND (reference sequence). Between the trimmed V and J ends, which lost 5 bases and 6 bases, there was a span of 22 bases. CDR3 amino acids: CASSPKSTGGGAEAFF. DNA of the CDR3: TGTGCCAGTAGTCCCAAGTCAACAGGAGGAGGGGCTGAAGCTTTCTTT.

CDR3 bases: TGTGCCAGCAGCACATCCGACAGCTCCTACGAGCAGTACTTC. It specifies CASSTSDSSYEQYF. The chain carries TRBV7-7 and TRBJ2-7; D may be TRBD1 (5 bases). The CDR3 sequence is 14 residues long. CDR1 is SSHAT and CDR2 is FNYEAQ in the germline V gene (reference sequence). The V and J ends lost 5 bases and 0 bases respectively, with 11 bases between them.

In regard to this clone: The same CDR3 also results from other DNA sequences found in this sample. The genes are TRBV19 and TRBJ2-2, with no clear D. Per germline, CDR1 LNHDA and CDR2 SQIVND (reference sequence). The length of the CDR3 is 13 residues. V lost 4 bases and J 1 base, leaving 4 bases between the germline ends. The CDR3 is CASSNRNTGELFF. CDR3 coding DNA: TGTGCCAGTAGTAACAGGAACACCGGGGAGCTGTTTTTT. Full variable domain (rest looked up from reference TRBV19 and TRBJ2-2): DGGITQSPKYLFRKEGQNVTLSCEQNLNHDAMYWYRQDPGQGLRLIYYSQIVNDFQKGDIAEGYSVSREKKESFPLTVTSAQKNPTAFYLCASSNRNTGELFFGEGSRLTVL.

V gene TRBV30 combines with J gene TRBJ1-2; 8 bases are shared with TRBD1. Germline V gene lookup returns CDR1 GTSNPN and CDR2 SVGIG (reference sequence). V was clipped by 1 base and J by 8 bases; unmatched bases: 9. The CDR3 extends over 14 amino acids. The CDR3 region is CAWSGTGTGKGYTF. CDR3 in DNA: TGTGCCTGGAGTGGGACAGGGACGGGGAAAGGCTACACCTTC.

The genes are TRBV29-1 and TRBJ2-3; D perhaps matches TRBD1 (5 bases). With 5 bases removed from V and 3 bases from J, the gap between germline ends came to 6 bases. This CDR3 contains 11 residues. Germline V gene data show CDR1 as SQVTM and CDR2 as ANQGSEA. CDR3 sequence (DNA): TGCAGCGTTCAGGGAACAGATACGCAGTATTTT. Residues: CSVQGTDTQYF.

The V gene is TRBV28, the J gene TRBJ1-2, with 9 bases lining up with TRBD1. The germline V gene has CDR1 MDHEN and CDR2 SYDVKM. V lost 4 bases to trimming and J lost 13 bases; unmatched junction nucleotides: 4. This CDR3 comprises 11 residues. The CDR3 DNA reads TGTGCCAGCAGTTATGACAGGGGGTGCACCTTC. Its translation: CASSYDRGCTF.

V and J are TRBV6-1 and TRBJ1-2; D is perhaps TRBD1 (6 bases). CDR1 is MNHNS, CDR2 SASEGT, per germline. This CDR3 region has 14 residues. Trimming took 1 base from V and 12 from J, leaving 18 bases between them. The CDR3 here is CASSEEHYGGRDTF. The DNA of the CDR3 is TGTGCCAGCAGTGAAGAACACTATGGGGGGCGCGACACCTTC.

The chain links TRBV7-9 to TRBJ2-1; 11 bases match TRBD2. Germline V gene data show CDR1 as SEHNR and CDR2 as FQNEAQ (reference sequence). V shed 11 bases, J shed 5 bases, and the junction held 8 bases outside the gene matches. The CDR3 is made up of 14 amino acids. The CDR3 DNA reads TGTGCCGGTTTACTAGCGGGGGCCCACAATGAGCAGTTCTTC. Translating gives CAGLLAGAHNEQFF.

This clone was seen a few times. The chain couples TRBV28 to TRBJ1-2; D is possibly TRBD1 (5 bases). CDR1 MDHEN and CDR2 SYDVKM come from the germline V gene. CDR3 length equals 14 residues. V shed 6 bases and J shed 0 bases, with 11 bases lying between them. This CDR3 is CASRDGTANYGYTF. The CDR3 nucleotides read TGTGCCAGCAGGGACGGGACGGCTAACTATGGCTACACCTTC.

The rearrangement joins TRBV19 to TRBJ2-2; TRBD1 might be the D (6 bases). This CDR3 spans 15 amino acids. The germline V gene has CDR1 LNHDA and CDR2 SQIVND (reference sequence). Trimming took 4 bases from V and 1 from J, leaving 10 bases between them. CDR3: CASSTARGNTGELFF. CDR3 in DNA: TGTGCCAGTAGTACCGCCAGGGGGAACACCGGGGAGCTGTTTTTT.

CDR3 nucleotides: TGTGCCAGCAGTGCGGAAACCTATGGCTACACCTTC. It encodes CASSAETYGYTF. V and J are TRBV2 and TRBJ1-2; D unclear. Germline CDR1 is SNHLY and CDR2 is FYNNEI. The CDR3 totals 12 residues. The ends were cut back, 4 bases at V and 4 bases at J, with 7 bases in the middle.

The J gene is TRBJ1-3, the V gene TRBV27; D is undetermined. The CDR3 is 13 amino acids. Trimming cost V 4 bases and J 1 base, with 5 bases left between them. Germline V lookup: CDR1 MNHEY, CDR2 SMNVEV (reference sequence). The CDR3 nucleotides are TGTGCCAGCAGTTCCCGATCTGGAAACACCATATATTTT. Amino acid sequence: CASSSRSGNTIYF.